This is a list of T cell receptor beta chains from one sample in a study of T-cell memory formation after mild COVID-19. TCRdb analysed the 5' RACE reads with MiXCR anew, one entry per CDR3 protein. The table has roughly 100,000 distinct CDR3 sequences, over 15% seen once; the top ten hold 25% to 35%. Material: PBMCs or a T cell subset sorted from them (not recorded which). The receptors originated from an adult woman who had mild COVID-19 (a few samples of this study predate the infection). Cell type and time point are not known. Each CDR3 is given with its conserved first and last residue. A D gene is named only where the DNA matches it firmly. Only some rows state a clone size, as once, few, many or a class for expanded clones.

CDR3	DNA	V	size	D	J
CACETGLNTEAFF	TGTGCCTGCGAGACAGGCCTGAACACTGAAGCTTTCTTT	TRBV30	few	.	TRBJ1-1
CAWSVVRNTEAFF	TGTGCCTGGAGTGTGGTCAGGAACACTGAAGCTTTCTTT	TRBV30	once	.	TRBJ1-1
CASSRTENEQFF	TGCGCCAGCAGCCGGACAGAAAATGAGCAGTTCTTC	TRBV4-1	.	.	TRBJ2-1
CSAAGVPGERQPQHF	TGCAGTGCTGCAGGGGTCCCGGGGGAACGACAGCCCCAGCATTTT	TRBV20-1	.	.	TRBJ1-5
CASSLSLAGVLNEQFF	TGTGCCAGCAGTTTAAGTCTAGCGGGGGTTCTAAATGAGCAGTTCTTC	TRBV27	.	TRBD2	TRBJ2-1
CASSGTGGFYEQYF	TGTGCCAGCAGTGGGACAGGGGGCTTCTACGAGCAGTACTTC	TRBV12-3/TRBV12-4	.	TRBD1	TRBJ2-7
CAWSVSDEQYF	TGTGCCTGGAGTGTAAGCGACGAGCAGTACTTC	TRBV30	.	.	TRBJ2-7
CASSWAGNEYEQYF	TGTGCCAGCAGTTGGGCAGGGAATGAGTACGAGCAGTACTTC	TRBV27	.	.	TRBJ2-7
CASSLASVYGYTF	TGTGCCAGCAGCTTAGCGTCTGTTTATGGCTACACCTTC	TRBV7-9	.	.	TRBJ1-2
CASSEYRVDYEQYF	TGTGCCAGCAGTGAATATCGGGTGGATTACGAGCAGTACTTC	TRBV2	.	.	TRBJ2-7
CASSMSPRDEQFF	TGTGCCAGCAGCATGTCTCCCCGAGATGAGCAGTTCTTC	TRBV7-9	.	.	TRBJ2-1
CASSQDQGGPEAFF	TGCGCCAGCAGCCAAGATCAGGGAGGGCCTGAAGCTTTCTTT	TRBV4-1	.	.	TRBJ1-1
CASSPPGEPDYQETQYF	TGTGCCAGCAGCCCCCCTGGCGAACCGGACTACCAAGAGACCCAGTACTTC	TRBV7-9	.	.	TRBJ2-5
CASSIGGQGRQPQHF	TGTGCCAGTAGTATCGGGGGACAGGGACGTCAGCCCCAGCATTTT	TRBV19	.	TRBD1	TRBJ1-5
CASSPRTSGGGVEQFF	TGTGCCAGCAGCCCTAGGACTAGCGGGGGCGGCGTTGAGCAGTTCTTC	TRBV7-9	many	TRBD2	TRBJ2-1
CASSVADRGPLEQYF	TGTGCCAGCAGCGTAGCCGACAGGGGACCCCTCGAGCAGTACTTC	TRBV9	few	TRBD1	TRBJ2-7
CASSQDIELNTEAFF	TGCGCCAGCAGCCAAGATATTGAGCTGAACACTGAAGCTTTCTTT	TRBV4-1	.	.	TRBJ1-1
CASSLDPYFETTDTQYF	TGTGCCAGCAGCTTAGATCCGTATTTCGAAACCACAGATACGCAGTATTTT	TRBV11-3	.	.	TRBJ2-3
CASSQDGVYGYTF	TGTGCCAGCAGCCAAGACGGGGTGTATGGCTACACCTTC	TRBV3-1	few	.	TRBJ1-2
CASSLTSGTLLYEQYF	TGTGCCAGCAGTTTGACTTCCGGGACCCTCCTCTACGAGCAGTACTTC	TRBV28	.	.	TRBJ2-7
CASRPGGLFDEQFF	TGTGCCAGCAGGCCGGGGGGGTTATTTGATGAGCAGTTCTTC	TRBV7-9	.	TRBD2	TRBJ2-1
CASSIHGGGGGFNNEQFF	TGTGCCAGTAGTATCCATGGAGGGGGAGGGGGATTTAACAATGAGCAGTTCTTC	TRBV19	many	.	TRBJ2-1
CASSIRANSNQPQHF	TGTGCCAGTAGTATAAGGGCAAATAGCAATCAGCCCCAGCATTTT	TRBV19	.	.	TRBJ1-5
CASSGTSGSPRRANVLTF	TGTGCCAGCAGTGGGACTAGCGGGAGTCCTCGCAGGGCCAACGTCCTGACTTTC	TRBV7-9	.	TRBD2	TRBJ2-6
CASLDRGQEAFF	TGTGCCAGTTTAGACAGGGGACAAGAAGCTTTCTTT	TRBV2	few	TRBD1	TRBJ1-1
CSARDPASARASYNEQFF	TGCAGTGCTAGAGATCCGGCTAGCGCCAGGGCCTCCTACAATGAGCAGTTCTTC	TRBV20-1	few	.	TRBJ2-1
CASELGGRGNEQYF	TGTGCCAGCGAGCTTGGCGGGAGGGGAAACGAGCAGTACTTC	TRBV5-6	.	TRBD2	TRBJ2-7
CASSLIGASGNTGELFF	TGCGCCAGCAGTCTCATCGGAGCGAGCGGGAACACCGGGGAGCTGTTTTTT	TRBV23-1	few	.	TRBJ2-2